One and the same sample provided the 25 T cell receptor beta chains below, sequenced in a study of T cell responses to AZD1222 COVID-19 vaccine. Repertoires were generated with immunoSEQ multiplex PCR, while TCRdb's copy carries only in-frame clones and drops some. The sample includes about 120,000 clones, 88% of them seen just once. Specimen: peripheral blood, collected on day 0 of AZD1222 vaccination. The receptors derive from an adult in good health.

Details on this clone: The sample holds other DNA sequences that translate to the same CDR3. This chain joins TRBV11-3 and TRBJ1-3; 9 nucleotides match TRBD1. Germline V gene lookup returns CDR1 SGHNT and CDR2 YENEEA. The length of the CDR3 is 15 residues. V lost 5 bases and J lost 4; bases outside the gene matches: 6. CDR3 DNA: TGTGCCAGCAGCCCGGGACAGGGACCAGGAAACACCATATATTTT. Encoded protein: CASSPGQGPGNTIYF.

The V and J genes are TRBV11-2 and TRBJ2-1; 7 positions match TRBD2. This CDR3 contains 15 residues. V trimming: 5 bases; J trimming: 4 bases; junction bases outside the gene matches: 8. Germline V gives CDR1 SGHAT, CDR2 FQNNGV. In nucleotides, the CDR3 is TGTGCCAGCAGCCGCCGGCTAGCGGTTTACAATGAGCAGTTCTTC. This codes for CASSRRLAVYNEQFF.

The chain uses TRBV28 and TRBJ1-6, with D unresolved. This CDR3 contains 13 residues. Germline V CDR1 and CDR2: MDHEN, SYDVKM. CDR3 bases: TGTGGAGAGTCAGCCTCCTATAATTCACCCCTCCACTTT. It translates to CGESASYNSPLHF. The complete variable domain, with remaining parts taken from reference TRBV28 and TRBJ1-6, reads DVKVTQSSRYLVKRTGEKVFLECVQDMDHENMFWYRQDPGLGLRLIYFSYDVKMKEKGDIPEGYSVSREKKERFSLILESASTNQTSMYLCGESASYNSPLHFGNGTRLTVT.

Only one count was recorded for this clone. This chain joins TRBV29-1 and TRBJ1-1; D remains unclear. The germline gives CDR1 SQVTM, CDR2 ANQGSEA. V was trimmed by 0 bases and J by 0 bases, leaving 17 bases between them. CDR3 size: 17 residues. CDR3 nucleotides: TGCAGCGTTGAAGATACCGGGCGGAGATGGCTGAACACTGAAGCTTTCTTT. It is translated as CSVEDTGRRWLNTEAFF.

The rearrangement uses TRBV28 and TRBJ2-4; no firm D call. Trimming shortened V by 3 bases and J by 13 bases, and 10 bases separated the two germline ends. The CDR3 totals 11 residues. Germline loops: CDR1 MDHEN, CDR2 SYDVKM. The CDR3 protein is CASSLGWAQYF. The CDR3 nucleotides are TGTGCCAGCAGTTTGGGATGGGCCCAGTACTTC. The whole variable domain, remainder taken from reference TRBV28 and TRBJ2-4, is DVKVTQSSRYLVKRTGEKVFLECVQDMDHENMFWYRQDPGLGLRLIYFSYDVKMKEKGDIPEGYSVSREKKERFSLILESASTNQTSMYLCASSLGWAQYFGAGTRLSVL.

Remarks on this clone: The junction shows a germline mismatch at one end, possibly a read error. The chain employs TRBV30 and TRBJ2-2, with 12 bases that match TRBD1. The germline V gene has CDR1 GTSNPN and CDR2 SVGIG (reference sequence). CDR3 length: 15 amino acids. The CDR3 coding sequence is TGTGCCTGGAGTGGGGGACAGGGGGCCACCCGGGAGCTGTTTTTT. Encoded protein: CAWSGGQGATRELFF.

The chain employs TRBV12-2 and TRBJ2-7. TRBV12-2 has pseudogene status. This CDR3 region has 15 residues. CDR3 sequence: CASRLGETQGDEQYF. CDR3 sequence (DNA): TGTGCAAGTCGCTTAGGGGAGACCCAGGGTGACGAGCAGTACTTC.

The chain uses TRBV19 and TRBJ1-5; the D gene is possibly TRBD1 (5 bases). Germline loops: CDR1 LNHDA, CDR2 SQIVND (reference sequence). Trimming left V 0 bases short and J 1 base short, with 13 bases between. The length of the CDR3 is 17 residues. CDR3 nucleotide sequence: TGTGCCAGTAGTATAGAAAAGGGACCCGAGAGCAATCAGCCCCAGCATTTT. It translates to CASSIEKGPESNQPQHF.

The V and J genes are TRBV6-1 and TRBJ1-5; D gene uncertain. The CDR3 contains 16 residues. The V and J ends lost 4 bases and 3 bases respectively, with 16 bases between them. Per germline, CDR1 MNHNS and CDR2 SASEGT. The CDR3 region is CASSASARPDNQPQHF. Here the CDR3 DNA reads TGTGCCAGCAGTGCCTCGGCGCGGCCCGACAATCAGCCCCAGCATTTT.

V and J are TRBV27 and TRBJ1-6, with D perhaps TRBD1 (5 bases). The CDR3 contains 15 residues. The V gene lost 2 bases and the J gene lost 5 bases, with 10 bases spanning the gap. Per the germline V gene, CDR1 is MNHEY and CDR2 is SMNVEV (reference sequence). CDR3 sequence: CASSLRSRDNSPLHF. Written as DNA, the CDR3 is TGTGCCAGCAGTTTAAGGTCCAGGGATAATTCACCCCTCCACTTT.

V gene TRBV6-5 combines with J gene TRBJ2-3; 7 bases are shared with TRBD1. Germline values: CDR1 MNHEY, CDR2 SVGAGI. V was clipped by 6 bases and J by 0 bases; unmatched bases: 0. The CDR3 has 13 amino acids. The CDR3 reads CASRGQSTDTQYF. The CDR3 DNA reads TGTGCCAGCAGGGGACAGAGCACAGATACGCAGTATTTT.

The chain links TRBV6-2 or TRBV6-3 to TRBJ2-7; tentative D call: TRBD1 (6 bases). The CDR3 has 12 residues. Trimming left V 4 bases short and J 6 bases short, with 10 bases between. The germline V gene encodes CDR1 MNHEY and CDR2 SVGEGT. Here the CDR3 reads CASSSHRVEQYF. The CDR3 bases are TGTGCCAGCAGTTCCCACAGGGTCGAGCAGTACTTC.

The chain uses TRBV28 and TRBJ1-6; a weak D match, TRBD1 (6 bases). Trimming left V 4 bases short and J 0 bases short, with 19 bases between. The CDR3 spans 19 residues. CDR1 MDHEN and CDR2 SYDVKM come from the germline V gene. CDR3 sequence (DNA): TGTGCCAGCAGTTCGGGAAAGGACAGAGTTACCTCCTATAATTCACCCCTCCACTTT. Encoded protein: CASSSGKDRVTSYNSPLHF.

The J gene is TRBJ1-2, the V gene TRBV25-1; 8 bases agree with TRBD1. From germline, CDR1 is MGHDK and CDR2 SYGVNS. This CDR3 comprises 15 residues. V shed 3 bases, J shed 4 bases, and the junction held 7 bases outside the gene matches. CDR3 DNA sequence: TGTGCCAGCAGTGAGGCTCAGGGGGCTAGCTATGGCTACACCTTC. Translating gives CASSEAQGASYGYTF.

This chain links TRBV24-1 with TRBJ2-1; 10 nucleotides line up with TRBD2. This CDR3 contains 14 residues. In germline, CDR1 is KGHDR, CDR2 SFDVKD. Losses at the gene ends were 5 bases for V and 6 bases for J; bases not matched to a gene: 3. CDR3 coding DNA: TGTGCCACCAGTGCCCTAGCGGGAGTCAATGAGCAGTTCTTC. It specifies CATSALAGVNEQFF.

The chain couples TRBV18 to TRBJ1-1; D is unresolved. Germline CDR1 is KGHSH and CDR2 is LQKENI. The CDR3 runs to 14 residues. V was trimmed by 3 bases and J by 5 bases, leaving 13 bases between them. CDR3 sequence reads: CASSPLGVGTEAFF. DNA of the CDR3: TGTGCCAGCTCACCTCTCGGGGTTGGAACTGAAGCTTTCTTT.

J is TRBJ2-5 and V is TRBV12-3 or TRBV12-4; D gene uncertain. Trimming took 3 bases from V and 1 from J, leaving 6 bases between them. The CDR3 extends over 13 amino acids. The CDR3 DNA reads as TGTGCCAGCAGTTTTGACTCCCAAGAGACCCAGTACTTC. Its translation is CASSFDSQETQYF.

The rearrangement links TRBV27 to TRBJ2-2; D might be TRBD1 or TRBD2, each matching 5 bases. The CDR3 loop spans 15 amino acids. Deletions cut 2 bases from V and 6 bases from J, with 13 bases between. The germline V gene has CDR1 MNHEY and CDR2 SMNVEV (reference sequence). CDR3 nucleotides: TGTGCCAGCAGTTTAGCCGGGGCCGGTGCCGGGGAGCTGTTTTTT. It codes for CASSLAGAGAGELFF.

This chain connects TRBV19 to TRBJ2-3; D is perhaps TRBD2 (6 bases). The V gene's germline CDR1 is LNHDA and CDR2 SQIVND (reference sequence). The CDR3 spans 14 residues. With 10 bases removed from V and 2 bases from J, the gap between germline ends came to 16 bases. DNA of the CDR3: TGTGCCACGAAAAGGGAGGTTTTCACAGATACGCAGTATTTT. It encodes CATKREVFTDTQYF.

The rearrangement uses TRBV15 and TRBJ1-3; D unresolved. The V end lost 0 bases, the J end lost 4 bases, and 10 bases lay between the germline ends. This CDR3 has 15 residues. Germline loops: CDR1 LNHNV, CDR2 YYDKDF (reference sequence). CDR3 sequence: CATSRDPSEGNTIYF. The CDR3 DNA sequence: TGTGCCACCAGCAGAGATCCCTCTGAGGGAAACACCATATATTTT. Drawing the rest from reference TRBV15 and TRBJ1-3, the complete variable domain is DAMVIQNPRYQVTQFGKPVTLSCSQTLNHNVMYWYQQKSSQAPKLLFHYYDKDFNNEADTPDNFQSRRPNTSFCFLDIRSPGLGDTAMYLCATSRDPSEGNTIYFGEGSWLTVV.

A single count supports this clone. The V gene is TRBV24-1, the J gene TRBJ2-5, with D unresolved. V lost 0 bases and J lost 4, with 8 bases in between. The germline CDR1 and CDR2 sequences are KGHDR and SFDVKD. There are 14 residues in the CDR3. The CDR3 DNA reads TGTGCCACCAGTGATTTGCAATCGGGAGAGACCCAGTACTTC. Translating it yields CATSDLQSGETQYF.

The chain links TRBV7-3 to TRBJ1-6; D is possibly TRBD1 (5 bases). CDR1 is SGHTA, CDR2 FQGTGA, per germline. The ends were cut back, 3 bases at V and 9 bases at J, with 15 bases in the middle. This CDR3 is built from 15 residues. The CDR3: CASSLGPGGGSPLHF. The CDR3 coding sequence is TGTGCCAGCAGCTTGGGCCCCGGGGGTGGTTCACCCCTCCACTTT. The full variable domain, completed using reference TRBV7-3 and TRBJ1-6, is GAGVSQTPSNKVTEKGKYVELRCDPISGHTALYWYRQSLGQGPEFLIYFQGTGAADDSGLPNDRFFAVRPEGSVSTLKIQRTERGDSAVYLCASSLGPGGGSPLHFGNGTRLTVT.

The chain recombines TRBV3-1 (or the pseudogene TRBV3-2) with TRBJ1-5; D perhaps matches TRBD1 (5 bases). V was pared by 0 bases and J by 6 bases, with 12 bases between. The CDR3 spans 15 residues. Germline values: CDR1 LGHDT, CDR2 YNNKEL (reference sequence). CDR3 DNA: TGTGCCAGCAGCCAAGACTCAGGGCTACTTCAGCCCCAGCATTTT. Translation gives CASSQDSGLLQPQHF.

The V call is TRBV28, the J call TRBJ2-1; D unresolved. V lost 5 bases and J lost 12, with 14 bases in between. The CDR3 totals 12 residues. Germline assignment: CDR1 MDHEN and CDR2 SYDVKM. CDR3 DNA: TGTGCCAGCAGTCCCCCAGAGCTGGGGCAGTTCTTC. Its translation: CASSPPELGQFF.

Concerning this clone itself: The junction departs from germline at one end; a sequencing error may be responsible. The chain combines TRBV19 with TRBJ2-5; 11 bases line up with TRBD2. CDR3 length: 17 residues. Germline-derived CDR1 and CDR2 are LNHDA and SQIVND (reference sequence). CDR3: CASSIGTSGRSRESQYF. The CDR3 DNA reads as TGTGCCAGTAGTATAGGAACTAGCGGGAGATCAAGGGAGAGCCAGTACTTC. Looking up the rest from reference TRBV19 and TRBJ2-5 gives the full variable domain: DGGITQSPKYLFRKEGQNVTLSCEQNLNHDAMYWYRQDPGQGLRLIYYSQIVNDFQKGDIAEGYSVSREKKESFPLTVTSAQKNPTAFYLCASSIGTSGRSRESQYFGPGTRLLVL.